This T cell receptor beta chain came from a study of beta chain features in type 1 diabetes. Whole-study results and caveats: Whether TCRB rearrangement is influenced by HLA type was left unresolved in this analysis. cDNA-based sequencing might over-represent cells highly expressing TCR. Fewer junction insertions and more nucleotide deletions appeared in type 1 diabetes patients.

In germline, CDR1 is SGDLS, CDR2 YYNGEE. The CDR3 extends over 12 amino acids. Trimming left V 2 bases short and J 1 base short, with 3 bases between. Of the isolated RNA, all was reverse transcribed, and so the sequenced material was expressed TCRB transcripts. Profiling relied on immunoSEQ multiplex PCR, and the TCRdb table lists in-frame clones only, not all of them. The table lists around 200,000 clones, about 12% of them singletons. By way of CD45RO/CCR7/CD25/CD127/CD95/CD27, the CD4+ regulatory, stem cell-like memory, central memory and naive cells were sorted. The sample holds a few counts of this clone. Its antigen is unidentified.

The sample taken for sequencing was central memory CD4+ T cells from blood. The TCR sequence derives from a woman younger than 30 in good health. This chain connects TRBV9 to TRBJ1-2; no definite D call. The CDR3 loop is CASSVRNYGYTF. Written as DNA, the CDR3 is TGTGCCAGCAGCGTCCGTAACTATGGCTACACCTTC.